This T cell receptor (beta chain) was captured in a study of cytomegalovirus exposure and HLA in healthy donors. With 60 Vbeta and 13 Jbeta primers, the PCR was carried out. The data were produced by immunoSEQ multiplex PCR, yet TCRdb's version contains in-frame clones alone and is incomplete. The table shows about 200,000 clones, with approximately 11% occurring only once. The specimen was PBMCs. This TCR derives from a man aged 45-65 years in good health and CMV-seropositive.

CDR3 nucleotides: TGTGCCAGCAGCGACAGGGTGAGGACTGAAGCTTTCTTT. Its protein product is CASSDRVRTEAFF. The chain has TRBV6-5 and TRBJ1-1; 7 positions match TRBD1. The J segment lost 5 bases and the V segment lost 6 bases, leaving 6 bases of the junction unmatched. Germline CDR1 reads MNHEY; CDR2 reads SVGAGI. The CDR3 is made up of 13 amino acids.